The next 10 T cell receptor beta chains were all read from a single sample in a study of blood T cell repertoires in COVID-19. The assay was immunoSEQ multiplex PCR, and TCRdb's table has in-frame clones only and misses some. In the table there are some 250,000 clones, roughly 80% of which are singletons. What was sequenced was peripheral blood. These TCRs come from a woman older than 75 with acute or convalescent COVID-19.

The J gene is TRBJ1-2, the V gene TRBV5-4; D uncertain. Trimming stripped 4 bases from V and 2 bases from J, with 15 bases between. This CDR3 has 15 amino acids. In germline, CDR1 is SGHNT, CDR2 YYREEE (reference sequence). As DNA, the CDR3 is TGTGCCAGCAGCATCCGGACTAATACAAACTATGGCTACACCTTC. This codes for CASSIRTNTNYGYTF. The full variable domain, completed using reference TRBV5-4 and TRBJ1-2, is ETGVTQSPTHLIKTRGQQVTLRCSSQSGHNTVSWYQQALGQGPQFIFQYYREEENGRGNFPPRFSGLQFPNYSSELNVNALELDDSALYLCASSIRTNTNYGYTFGSGTRLTVV.

The genes are TRBV3-1 (or the pseudogene TRBV3-2) and TRBJ1-4; TRBD1 agrees at 9 bases. The germline gives CDR1 LGHDT, CDR2 YNNKEL (reference sequence). The CDR3 length is 14 residues. V shed 4 bases, J shed 8 bases, and the junction held 5 bases outside the gene matches. The CDR3 protein is CASSPGQGNEKLFF. The CDR3, as DNA: TGTGCCAGCAGCCCAGGACAGGGGAACGAAAAACTGTTTTTT.

The chain is built from TRBV2 and TRBJ2-3; D uncertain. The CDR3 consists of 15 residues. Trimming removed 3 bases from V and 6 bases from J, with 16 bases in between. From germline, CDR1 is SNHLY and CDR2 FYNNEI. The CDR3 here is CASSELARSGDTQYF. The DNA of the CDR3 is TGTGCCAGCAGTGAGTTGGCCAGGTCCGGCGATACGCAGTATTTT.

The gene calls are TRBV19 and TRBJ1-5; D remains unclear. The CDR3 has 12 residues. In germline, CDR1 is LNHDA, CDR2 SQIVND (reference sequence). V was clipped by 6 bases and J by 6 bases, with 9 bases between them. The CDR3 DNA follows: TGTGCCAGTAGGGCTTGGGCTCAGCCCCAGCATTTT. Encoded protein: CASRAWAQPQHF. Combining the CDR3 with reference TRBV19 and TRBJ1-5 gives the whole variable domain DGGITQSPKYLFRKEGQNVTLSCEQNLNHDAMYWYRQDPGQGLRLIYYSQIVNDFQKGDIAEGYSVSREKKESFPLTVTSAQKNPTAFYLCASRAWAQPQHFGDGTRLSIL.

This rearrangement joins TRBV7-9 to TRBJ1-1, with D unclear. Germline lookup yields CDR1 SEHNR and CDR2 FQNEAQ (reference sequence). The V gene lost 4 bases and the J gene lost 7 bases, with 7 bases spanning the gap. The CDR3 runs to 11 residues. CDR3 DNA: TGTGCCAGCAGCTCGAGACTTGAAGCTTTCTTT. Encoded protein: CASSSRLEAFF.

This chain uses TRBV3-1 (or the pseudogene TRBV3-2) with TRBJ2-3; the match to TRBD2 covers 12 bases. CDR3 length: 18 amino acids. The germline gives CDR1 LGHDT, CDR2 YNNKEL (reference sequence). Unmatched junction bases numbered 9, after V lost 4 bases and J lost 1 base. CDR3 protein: CASSPLAGGSVGTDTQYF. The CDR3 DNA sequence: TGTGCCAGCAGCCCGCTAGCGGGGGGGAGTGTCGGCACAGATACGCAGTATTTT.

The chain links TRBV3-1 (or the pseudogene TRBV3-2) to TRBJ1-6; TRBD1 aligns across 9 bases. V lost 3 bases, J lost 7 bases, and 4 bases stayed unmatched. Looked up from germline, CDR1 is LGHDT and CDR2 is YNNKEL (reference sequence). This CDR3 is 15 amino acids long. CDR3 DNA: TGTGCCAGCAGCCACTCCGACAGGGGGAATTCACCCCTCCACTTT. It encodes CASSHSDRGNSPLHF.

The V call is TRBV7-9, the J call TRBJ1-5; D gene unclear. The V gene's germline CDR1 is SEHNR and CDR2 FQNEAQ (reference sequence). CDR3 length equals 16 residues. The V gene lost 6 bases and the J gene lost 7 bases, with 22 bases spanning the gap. DNA of the CDR3: TGTGCCAGCAGTTTTAGATCCGCCTTGAGGAACCAGCCCCAGCATTTT. Its protein product is CASSFRSALRNQPQHF.

The chain is built from TRBV19 and TRBJ1-1; TRBD1 agrees at 11 bases. V lost 9 bases and J lost 4; bases outside the gene matches: 13. The CDR3 extends over 16 amino acids. The V gene's germline CDR1 is LNHDA and CDR2 SQIVND (reference sequence). The CDR3 is CASRGDRGKGVTEAFF. In DNA form, the CDR3 reads TGTGCCAGCCGAGGGGACAGGGGGAAAGGTGTCACTGAAGCTTTCTTT.

The chain couples TRBV29-1 to TRBJ1-2; D gene unclear. V was shortened by 8 bases and J by 6 bases, with 13 bases between the two germline ends. From germline, CDR1 is SQVTM and CDR2 ANQGSEA. The CDR3 totals 11 residues. The CDR3 DNA reads TGCAGCCATAGGGAGGGAAATGGCTACACCTTC. Amino acid sequence: CSHREGNGYTF.